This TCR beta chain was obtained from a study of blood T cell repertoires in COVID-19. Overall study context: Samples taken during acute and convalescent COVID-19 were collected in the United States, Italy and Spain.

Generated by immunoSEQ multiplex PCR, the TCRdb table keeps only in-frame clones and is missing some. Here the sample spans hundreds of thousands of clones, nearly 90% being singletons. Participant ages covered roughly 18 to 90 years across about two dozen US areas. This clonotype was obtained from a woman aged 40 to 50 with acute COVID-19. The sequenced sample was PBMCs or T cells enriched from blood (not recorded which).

The CDR3, as DNA: TGTGCCAGCAGCTTGGCCTTTTCGGGATATGGCTACACCTTC. Its translation is CASSLAFSGYGYTF. The chain carries TRBV5-8 and TRBJ1-2; D is unresolved. CDR3 length: 14 residues. Germline V gene data show CDR1 as SGHTS and CDR2 as YDEGEE. Trimming took 0 bases from V and 5 from J, leaving 11 bases between them. Drawing the rest from reference TRBV5-8 and TRBJ1-2, the complete variable domain is EAGVTQSPTHLIKTRGQQATLRCSPISGHTSVYWYQQALGLGLQFLLWYDEGEERNRGNFPPRFSGRQFPNYSSELNVNALELEDSALYLCASSLAFSGYGYTFGSGTRLTVV.